This T cell receptor (beta chain) emerged from a study of blood T cell repertoires in COVID-19. The overall study: Italy, Spain and the United States were the sources of the convalescent and acute COVID-19 samples. PBMCs, B-cell-depleted T cells, or T cells provided the cDNA or gDNA that made up the material.

Germline-derived CDR1 and CDR2 are SQVTM and ANQGSEA. This CDR3 has 13 residues. Between the trimmed V and J ends, which lost 4 bases and 1 base, there was a span of 10 bases. The study assigned cohorts using participant-reported clinical history. In the authors' workflow: Reference gene primer amplification gave estimated nucleated cell counts. Only in-frame clones appear in the TCRdb table, and some are missing; sequencing was by immunoSEQ multiplex PCR. V and J calls plus clone size are reproduced from that table; the DNA served to infer D and trimming. The data show 200,000 or so clones, approximately 80% seen once.

This TCR was recovered from a woman in her thirties or forties with acute COVID-19. Specimen: PBMCs or T cells enriched from blood (not recorded which). The V and J genes are TRBV29-1 and TRBJ1-1; D gene uncertain. CDR3 in amino acids: CSVGRAPNTEAFF. CDR3 DNA: TGCAGCGTTGGGAGAGCTCCGAACACTGAAGCTTTCTTT.